This T cell receptor (beta chain) originates from a study of regulatory T cells in long-lasting Graves disease. CDR3 regions were amplified by Arm-PCR using iRepertoire HTBI primers to build TCR beta libraries. TCRdb itself ran the multiplex PCR reads through MiXCR, one entry per CDR3 protein. This table has 450,000 to 600,000 distinct CDR3 sequences, under 20% appearing once. This CDR3 region has 17 residues. Germline CDR1 reads KGHSH; CDR2 reads LQKENI. Time point here: newly diagnosed GD, antithyroid drugs for less than 3 months. From PBMCs, RNA was extracted and then used to make the TCR library. For this clonotype: The antigen is unknown. One end of the junction fails to match germline, which may point to a read error.

Regarding the study as a whole: TRBV28, TRBJ1-2 and TRBJ2-5 were favored in persistent disease.

The same specimen was also included in a second study, on T cells in Graves' hyperthyroidism and ophthalmopathy. That study reports: Ophthalmopathy was separated from stable hyperthyroidism by a 13 V-J model.

The TCR comes from a man aged 35 to 55 with Graves disease. The genes are TRBV18 and TRBJ2-1, with 9 bases that match TRBD2. The specimen was peripheral blood mononuclear cells (PBMCs), collected at new diagnosis, from a patient treated with antithyroid drugs. This CDR3 is CASSPSRLAGAFGEQLF. CDR3 nucleotide sequence: TGTGCCAGCTCACCGTCCCGGTTAGCGGGAGCTTTCGGTGAGCAGCTCTTC. Variable domain in full (rest from reference TRBV18 and TRBJ2-1): NAGVMQNPRHLVRRRGQEARLRCSPMKGHSHVYWYRQLPEEGLKFMVYLQKENIIDESGMPKERFSAEFPKEGPSILRIQQVVRGDSAAYFCASSPSRLAGAFGEQLFGPGTRLTVL.